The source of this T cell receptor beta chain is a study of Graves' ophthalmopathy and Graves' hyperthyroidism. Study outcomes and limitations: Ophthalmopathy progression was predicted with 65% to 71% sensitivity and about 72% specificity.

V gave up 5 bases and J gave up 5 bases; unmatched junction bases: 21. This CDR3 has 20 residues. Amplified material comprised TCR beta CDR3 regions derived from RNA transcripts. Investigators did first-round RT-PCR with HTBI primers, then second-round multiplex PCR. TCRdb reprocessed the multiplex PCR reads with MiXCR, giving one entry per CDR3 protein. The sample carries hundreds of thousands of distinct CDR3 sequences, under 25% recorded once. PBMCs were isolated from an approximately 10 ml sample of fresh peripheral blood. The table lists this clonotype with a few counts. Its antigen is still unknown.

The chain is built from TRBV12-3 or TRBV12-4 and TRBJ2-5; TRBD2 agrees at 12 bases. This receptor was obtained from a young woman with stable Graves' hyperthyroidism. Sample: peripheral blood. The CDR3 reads CASSLRLAGALGGNTETQYF. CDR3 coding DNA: TGTGCCAGCAGTCTACGACTAGCGGGGGCTCTCGGGGGGAACACGGAGACCCAGTACTTC.